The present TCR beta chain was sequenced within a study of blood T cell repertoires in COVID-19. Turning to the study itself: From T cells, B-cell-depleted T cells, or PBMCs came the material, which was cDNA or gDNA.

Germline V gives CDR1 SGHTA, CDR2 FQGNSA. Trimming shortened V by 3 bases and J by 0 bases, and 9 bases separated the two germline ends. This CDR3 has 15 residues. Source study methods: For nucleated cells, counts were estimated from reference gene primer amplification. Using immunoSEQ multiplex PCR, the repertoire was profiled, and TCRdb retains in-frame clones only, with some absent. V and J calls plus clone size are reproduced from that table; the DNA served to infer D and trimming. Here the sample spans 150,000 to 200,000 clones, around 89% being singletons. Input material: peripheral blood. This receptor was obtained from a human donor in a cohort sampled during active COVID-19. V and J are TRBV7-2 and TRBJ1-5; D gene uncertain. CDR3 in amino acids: CASSLAAHSNQPQHF. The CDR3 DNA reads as TGTGCCAGCAGCTTGGCGGCTCATAGCAATCAGCCCCAGCATTTT.